This is a list of T cell receptor beta chains from one sample in a study of blood T cells in healthy people across ages. TCRdb re-derived calls from the 5' RACE reads in MiXCR, one entry per CDR3 protein. The sample yields fewer than 750,000 distinct CDR3 sequences, about 51% seen once. The sample was blood. Source of these receptors: a woman over 75 in good health. Each CDR3 is given with its conserved first and last residue. The D gene is left open where the match is weak. Size is stated for part of the rows, as once, few or many counts, or as a class when the clone is expanded.

TRBV7-2	many	TRBJ2-7	-	CASSVSQLHEQYF	TGTGCCAGCAGCGTCTCTCAGCTCCACGAGCAGTACTTC
TRBV20-1	-	TRBJ2-1	-	CSASQYLARLNEQFF	TGCAGTGCTAGTCAGTACCTCGCTCGTCTCAATGAGCAGTTCTTC
TRBV20-1	many	TRBJ2-7	TRBD1	CSAAPGTGVAEQYF	TGCAGTGCTGCTCCAGGGACAGGGGTCGCCGAGCAGTACTTC
TRBV20-1	many	TRBJ2-5	-	CSARRTNRETQYF	TGCAGTGCTAGGAGGACGAATCGAGAGACCCAGTACTTC
TRBV5-1	-	TRBJ2-1	TRBD2	CASSLESGGSYNEQFF	TGCGCCAGCAGCTTGGAGTCGGGAGGCTCCTACAATGAGCAGTTCTTC
TRBV7-2	-	TRBJ1-1	-	CASSLRRRADTEAFF	TGTGCCAGCAGCTTACGGCGCAGGGCCGACACTGAAGCTTTCTTT
TRBV27	few	TRBJ2-7	-	CASSLSWGGAYEQYF	TGTGCCAGCAGTTTATCGTGGGGGGGCGCATACGAGCAGTACTTC
TRBV7-3	-	TRBJ2-1	TRBD2	CASSFTSGGRGDEQFF	TGTGCCAGCAGCTTCACTAGCGGGGGACGGGGCGATGAGCAGTTCTTC
TRBV4-1	many	TRBJ1-2	-	CASSPTGTPYGYTF	TGCGCCAGCAGCCCCACCGGGACGCCCTATGGCTACACCTTC
TRBV14	-	TRBJ2-3	TRBD2	CTSSPWTSGMTDTQYF	TGTACCAGCAGCCCCTGGACTAGCGGGATGACAGATACGCAGTATTTT
TRBV20-1	-	TRBJ2-1	TRBD1	CSARGDRDRVVNEQFF	TGCAGTGCTAGGGGGGATCGGGACAGGGTCGTCAATGAGCAGTTCTTC
TRBV4-1	-	TRBJ2-3	-	CASSQVGTNTDTQYF	TGCGCCAGCAGCCAAGTTGGCACTAACACAGATACGCAGTATTTT
TRBV20-1	-	TRBJ1-2	-	CSARDNIRTTNGYTF	TGCAGTGCTAGAGATAATATCAGGACCACGAATGGCTACACCTTC
TRBV29-1	-	TRBJ2-6	-	CSARQASGANVLTF	TGCAGCGCTAGACAGGCTTCTGGGGCCAACGTCCTGACTTTC
TRBV12-3/TRBV12-4	once	TRBJ2-3	-	CASSLRQLTDTQYF	TGTGCCAGCAGTCTCCGACAGCTCACAGATACGCAGTATTTT
TRBV5-1	many	TRBJ2-5	-	CASSLQGQETQYF	TGTGCCAGCAGCCTTCAGGGGCAAGAGACCCAGTACTTC
TRBV10-3	-	TRBJ2-7	-	CAIRGGAATSYEQYF	TGCGCCATCAGAGGTGGAGCGGCGACCTCCTACGAGCAGTACTTC
TRBV6-5	-	TRBJ2-1	-	CASSDMDRQFF	TGTGCCAGCAGTGATATGGACCGACAGTTCTTC
TRBV6-5	-	TRBJ2-4	-	CASSYDRLAKNIQYF	TGTGCCAGCAGTTATGATCGCTTAGCCAAAAACATTCAGTACTTC
TRBV20-1	-	TRBJ2-3	TRBD1	CSARDRVAKFRTDTQYF	TGCAGTGCGCGGGACAGGGTCGCGAAGTTCAGGACAGATACGCAGTATTTT
TRBV20-1	-	TRBJ1-2	-	CSAGGIDYGYTF	TGCAGTGCTGGAGGCATCGACTATGGCTACACCTTC
TRBV20-1	-	TRBJ2-3	TRBD2	CSARGLGTSGSERNTDTQYF	TGCAGTGCTAGAGGGCTGGGGACTAGCGGGAGCGAACGGAACACAGATACGCAGTATTTT
TRBV24-1	-	TRBJ2-2	TRBD1	CATSDAGQGYTGELFF	TGTGCCACCAGTGATGCGGGACAGGGGTACACCGGGGAGCTGTTTTTT
TRBV14	-	TRBJ2-7	-	CASSQDRDLSYEQYF	TGTGCCAGCAGCCAAGACCGGGACCTCTCCTACGAGCAGTACTTC
TRBV18	many	TRBJ2-1	TRBD2	CASSPISGRGLGEQFF	TGTGCCAGCTCACCAATTAGCGGGAGAGGTTTAGGTGAGCAGTTCTTC
TRBV12-3/TRBV12-4	many	TRBJ2-1	-	CASRPRDLHNEQFF	TGTGCCAGCAGGCCCCGGGACCTACACAATGAGCAGTTCTTC
TRBV20-1	-	TRBJ2-7	-	CSAVEGQGRVSYEQYF	TGCAGTGCCGTGGAGGGCCAGGGGAGGGTTTCCTACGAGCAGTACTTC
TRBV5-5	-	TRBJ1-1	-	CASSPPRGFEAFF	TGTGCCAGCAGCCCACCCCGCGGATTTGAAGCTTTCTTT
TRBV11-2	many	TRBJ2-1	-	CASSLGGRRFF	TGTGCCAGCAGCTTAGGGGGGCGGAGGTTCTTC
TRBV20-1	-	TRBJ2-7	-	CSAEGNRIIGEQYF	TGCAGTGCTGAAGGTAACCGGATCATTGGCGAGCAGTACTTC
TRBV5-6	-	TRBJ2-5	-	CASSLFIQETQYF	TGTGCCAGCAGCTTGTTCATACAAGAGACCCAGTACTTC
TRBV4-2	few	TRBJ2-3	-	CASSSEQGSTQYF	TGTGCCAGCAGCTCGGAGCAAGGATCCACGCAGTATTTT
TRBV3-1	few	TRBJ1-1	TRBD1	CASSQAGGPNTEAFF	TGTGCCAGCAGCCAAGCAGGGGGTCCGAACACTGAAGCTTTCTTT
TRBV6-6	many	TRBJ2-7	-	CASKRTSSYEQYF	TGTGCCAGCAAGAGAACTAGTAGCTACGAGCAGTACTTC
TRBV10-3	-	TRBJ2-5	-	CAISSTEQETQYF	TGTGCCATCAGCTCGACAGAGCAAGAGACCCAGTACTTC
TRBV5-1	many	TRBJ2-1	TRBD1	CASSSVGQGINEQFF	TGCGCCAGCAGCTCGGTGGGACAGGGAATAAATGAGCAGTTCTTC
TRBV6-6	-	TRBJ2-1	-	CASSYPPQKNEQFF	TGTGCCAGCAGTTACCCCCCACAGAAAAATGAGCAGTTCTTC
TRBV6-6	few	TRBJ2-3	TRBD2	CASNLSGRTLSWYF	TGTGCCAGCAACCTTAGCGGGAGGACCCTTTCATGGTATTTT
TRBV15	many	TRBJ2-7	TRBD2	CATSRNSGPSYEQYF	TGTGCCACCAGCAGAAATAGCGGGCCGTCCTACGAGCAGTACTTC